This passage covers 6 T cell receptor beta chains from one sample sequenced in a study of blood T cell repertoires in COVID-19. The method was immunoSEQ multiplex PCR; TCRdb's version includes in-frame clones alone and lacks a portion of them. Seen here are roughly 140,000 clones, 88% observed once, and the top ten hold about 2.1%. The material sequenced was peripheral blood. The receptors come from a human donor in a cohort sampled during active COVID-19.

The chain carries TRBV6-2 or TRBV6-3 and TRBJ2-7; the D gene is possibly TRBD1 (5 bases). Germline assignment: CDR1 MNHEY and CDR2 SVGEGT. The CDR3 has 12 amino acids. Trimming took 4 bases from V and 4 from J, leaving 8 bases between them. CDR3 coding DNA: TGTGCCAGCAGTTTGACAGCTTACGAGCAGTACTTC. This gives the protein CASSLTAYEQYF.

The J gene is TRBJ1-5, the V gene TRBV19; no firm D call. The germline V gene encodes CDR1 LNHDA and CDR2 SQIVND (reference sequence). V lost 5 bases to trimming and J lost 2 bases, with 10 bases between them. This CDR3 contains 14 residues. The DNA for the CDR3 is TGTGCCAGTAGTCGTGAGGTTGGCAATCAGCCCCAGCATTTT. This sequence encodes CASSREVGNQPQHF. Full variable domain (outside the CDR3, taken from reference TRBV19 and TRBJ1-5): DGGITQSPKYLFRKEGQNVTLSCEQNLNHDAMYWYRQDPGQGLRLIYYSQIVNDFQKGDIAEGYSVSREKKESFPLTVTSAQKNPTAFYLCASSREVGNQPQHFGDGTRLSIL.

This clone was seen a few times. V gene TRBV7-2 combines with J gene TRBJ2-2; TRBD2 is a possible D gene (6 bases). V was clipped by 5 bases and J by 2 bases, with 21 bases between them. Germline CDR1 reads SGHTA; CDR2 reads FQGNSA. CDR3 length: 18 residues. The CDR3 nucleotides read TGTGCCAGCAGCGCAGCGGTGGTTCCACTAGCCAACACCGGGGAGCTGTTTTTT. Translated: CASSAAVVPLANTGELFF.

The chain joins TRBV19 to TRBJ1-2, with D maybe TRBD1 (6 bases). Germline values: CDR1 LNHDA, CDR2 SQIVND (reference sequence). The CDR3 runs to 13 residues. Between the trimmed V and J ends, which lost 4 bases and 0 bases, there was a span of 6 bases. The CDR3, as DNA: TGTGCCAGTAGTAGGACAGCTAACTATGGCTACACCTTC. Translating gives CASSRTANYGYTF.

The DNA of the CDR3 is TGTGCCAGCAGCCCGACCGGGACAGGGGGCTACGAGCAGTACTTC. Encoded protein: CASSPTGTGGYEQYF. The V call is TRBV4-2, the J call TRBJ2-7; 11 nucleotides line up with TRBD1. Looked up from germline, CDR1 is LGHNA and CDR2 is YNFKEQ. V shed 4 bases, J shed 3 bases, and the junction held 5 bases outside the gene matches. The length of the CDR3 is 15 residues.

The CDR3 sequence: CASSQRGTGLLYGYTF. The CDR3 DNA follows: TGCGCCAGCAGCCAAAGGGGGACAGGTCTTCTCTATGGCTACACCTTC. The chain uses TRBV4-3 and TRBJ1-2; 8 bases are a match to TRBD1. The germline V gene has CDR1 LGHNA and CDR2 YSLEER. The J segment lost 4 bases and the V segment lost 2 bases, leaving 9 bases of the junction unmatched. This CDR3 comprises 16 residues.